The rows below give T cell receptor beta chains drawn from one sample of a study of blood T cell repertoires in COVID-19. The data were produced by immunoSEQ multiplex PCR, yet TCRdb's version contains in-frame clones alone and is incomplete. This repertoire shows more than 300,000 clones, around nine tenths found once; its top ten account for roughly 3%. The sample comprised peripheral blood. These receptors originate from a woman under 30 who had recovered from COVID-19. The CDR3 runs from the conserved cysteine through the conserved F or W. Fields, in order: J gene, clone size, V gene, D gene, CDR3 DNA, CDR3 protein. A D gene is named only where the DNA matches it firmly. Clone size is shown for a subset of rows, as once, few, many or a class of expanded clone.

J gene: TRBJ1-4; clone size: once; V gene: TRBV25-1; D gene: NA; CDR3 DNA: TGTGCCAGCAGTGAATATCTCACGGGGACTAATGAAAAACTGTTTTTT; CDR3 protein: CASSEYLTGTNEKLFF
J gene: TRBJ1-1; clone size: NA; V gene: TRBV7-9; D gene: NA; CDR3 DNA: TGTGCCAGCAGCTCCCAGGTCGGCACTGAAGCTTTCTTT; CDR3 protein: CASSSQVGTEAFF
J gene: TRBJ2-5; clone size: NA; V gene: TRBV14; D gene: TRBD1; CDR3 DNA: TGTGCCAGCAGCCAAGACCGACCCAGGGGGCCCCAAGAGACCCAGTACTTC; CDR3 protein: CASSQDRPRGPQETQYF
J gene: TRBJ1-1; clone size: NA; V gene: TRBV5-8; D gene: NA; CDR3 DNA: TGTGCCAGCACCCCTGGCAGGGGCCCCTTGGACACTGAAGCTTTCTTT; CDR3 protein: CASTPGRGPLDTEAFF
J gene: TRBJ2-1; clone size: NA; V gene: TRBV2; D gene: NA; CDR3 DNA: TGTGCCAGCAGACCGACTCCGAGCTCCTACAATGAGCAGTTCTTC; CDR3 protein: CASRPTPSSYNEQFF
J gene: TRBJ2-1; clone size: NA; V gene: TRBV5-6; D gene: TRBD2; CDR3 DNA: TGTGCCAGCAGCTTGCCAGAAGCGGGAGAGTTTAAGCAGTTCTTC; CDR3 protein: CASSLPEAGEFKQFF
J gene: TRBJ2-1; clone size: NA; V gene: TRBV30; D gene: NA; CDR3 DNA: TGTGCCTGGAGTGTACTCAGGGGCGGTGAGCAGTTCTTC; CDR3 protein: CAWSVLRGGEQFF
J gene: TRBJ1-1; clone size: NA; V gene: TRBV9; D gene: TRBD1; CDR3 DNA: TGTGCCAGCGGAACAGGGGACGCTGAAGCTTTCTTT; CDR3 protein: CASGTGDAEAFF
J gene: TRBJ2-3; clone size: once; V gene: TRBV7-2; D gene: NA; CDR3 DNA: TGTGCCAGCAGCTTAGCGTCGGTCACAGATACGCAGTATTTT; CDR3 protein: CASSLASVTDTQYF
J gene: TRBJ2-5; clone size: NA; V gene: TRBV5-1; D gene: TRBD2; CDR3 DNA: TGCGCCAGCACCGAGACTAGCGGGAGTACAGAGACCCAGTACTTC; CDR3 protein: CASTETSGSTETQYF
J gene: TRBJ2-4; clone size: NA; V gene: TRBV3-1/TRBV3-2; D gene: NA; CDR3 DNA: TGTGCCAGCAGCCAATTACTGACTCCAAACATTCAGTACTTC; CDR3 protein: CASSQLLTPNIQYF
J gene: TRBJ2-5; clone size: NA; V gene: TRBV5-1; D gene: NA; CDR3 DNA: TGCGCCAGCAGCTTGATGGGGCCTGGACAAGAGACCCAGTACTTC; CDR3 protein: CASSLMGPGQETQYF
J gene: TRBJ1-6; clone size: NA; V gene: TRBV7-2; D gene: NA; CDR3 DNA: TGTGCCAGCAGCTTAGTCGGTAGTAATTCACCCCTCCACTTT; CDR3 protein: CASSLVGSNSPLHF
J gene: TRBJ2-3; clone size: once; V gene: TRBV28; D gene: TRBD1; CDR3 DNA: TGTGCCAGCAGCCCCTCGGACAGGCCGTTGGGGACAGATACGCAGTATTTT; CDR3 protein: CASSPSDRPLGTDTQYF
J gene: TRBJ1-3; clone size: NA; V gene: TRBV19; D gene: TRBD1; CDR3 DNA: TGTGCCAGTGAAGACAGGGGGCTTTCTGGAAACACCATATATTTT; CDR3 protein: CASEDRGLSGNTIYF
J gene: TRBJ1-2; clone size: NA; V gene: TRBV6-2/TRBV6-3; D gene: TRBD1; CDR3 DNA: TGTGCCAGCAGTTATACAAAGACAGGGCGATATGGCTACACCTTC; CDR3 protein: CASSYTKTGRYGYTF
J gene: TRBJ2-5; clone size: NA; V gene: TRBV7-2; D gene: TRBD2; CDR3 DNA: TGTGCCAGCAGCCCGACTAGCGGAGGGTACCAAGAGACCCAGTACTTC; CDR3 protein: CASSPTSGGYQETQYF
J gene: TRBJ1-2; clone size: NA; V gene: TRBV28; D gene: NA; CDR3 DNA: TGTGCCAGCAGTGGCGCCGGGAGAAACTATGGCTACACCTTC; CDR3 protein: CASSGAGRNYGYTF
J gene: TRBJ2-1; clone size: NA; V gene: TRBV30; D gene: TRBD2; CDR3 DNA: TGTGCCTGGAGCGTCAGGAAGGAAGCGGGAGGGCTTGGCAATGAGCAGTTCTTC; CDR3 protein: CAWSVRKEAGGLGNEQFF
J gene: TRBJ2-3; clone size: NA; V gene: TRBV7-7; D gene: TRBD2; CDR3 DNA: TGTGCCAGCAGCTTAGGCGGGAGTGGGGGAGATACGCAGTATTTT; CDR3 protein: CASSLGGSGGDTQYF
J gene: TRBJ2-4; clone size: NA; V gene: TRBV6-2/TRBV6-3; D gene: TRBD2; CDR3 DNA: TGTGCCAGCAGTTACCAACGCGGGCTAGCGGGAAATTGGGCGGCCAAAAACATTCAGTACTTC; CDR3 protein: CASSYQRGLAGNWAAKNIQYF
J gene: TRBJ2-2; clone size: many; V gene: TRBV7-4; D gene: NA; CDR3 DNA: TGTGCCAGCAGCCCAAAAGGTACGGGAGTACTGACCGGGGAGCTGTTTTTT; CDR3 protein: CASSPKGTGVLTGELFF
J gene: TRBJ2-1; clone size: NA; V gene: TRBV24-1; D gene: TRBD1; CDR3 DNA: TGTGCCACCAGTACACCTCCGGGACAGGCTAAAGGCTCCTACAATGAGCAGTTCTTC; CDR3 protein: CATSTPPGQAKGSYNEQFF
J gene: TRBJ2-5; clone size: NA; V gene: TRBV12-5; D gene: NA; CDR3 DNA: TGTGCTAGTGGTTCGGTGGCAGGGCTAGAAGAGACCCAGTACTTC; CDR3 protein: CASGSVAGLEETQYF
J gene: TRBJ1-5; clone size: NA; V gene: TRBV29-1; D gene: NA; CDR3 DNA: TGCAGCGTTATGACAGGACCTAGACAGCCCCAGCATTTT; CDR3 protein: CSVMTGPRQPQHF
J gene: TRBJ1-3; clone size: NA; V gene: TRBV30; D gene: NA; CDR3 DNA: TGTGCCTGGAGAACAGACCCTGGAAACACCATATATTTT; CDR3 protein: CAWRTDPGNTIYF
J gene: TRBJ2-3; clone size: once; V gene: TRBV4-3; D gene: TRBD1; CDR3 DNA: TGCGCCAGCAGCCAAGAACAGGGGAGCACAGATACGCAGTATTTT; CDR3 protein: CASSQEQGSTDTQYF
J gene: TRBJ2-1; clone size: NA; V gene: TRBV15; D gene: NA; CDR3 DNA: TGTGCCACCAGCATACCGAAGTGGGCGTTAGGTATCAATGAGCAGTTCTTC; CDR3 protein: CATSIPKWALGINEQFF
J gene: TRBJ1-1; clone size: NA; V gene: TRBV5-4; D gene: NA; CDR3 DNA: TGTGCCAGCAGCTTGCAGGGCCGGACTGAAGCTTTCTTT; CDR3 protein: CASSLQGRTEAFF
J gene: TRBJ2-1; clone size: NA; V gene: TRBV21-1; D gene: NA; CDR3 DNA: TGTGCCAGCAGCAATTTTAGTCTAGCGGGAAGAAATGAGCAGTTCTTC; CDR3 protein: CASSNFSLAGRNEQFF
J gene: TRBJ2-2; clone size: NA; V gene: TRBV4-1; D gene: TRBD2; CDR3 DNA: TGCGCCAGCAGCCAGGTCCCTCGGGGGGCCGGGGAGCTGTTTTTT; CDR3 protein: CASSQVPRGAGELFF
J gene: TRBJ2-1; clone size: NA; V gene: TRBV20-1; D gene: NA; CDR3 DNA: TGCAGTGCTAGGAAACTTCAGTTCTTC; CDR3 protein: CSARKLQFF
J gene: TRBJ2-1; clone size: once; V gene: TRBV9; D gene: TRBD2; CDR3 DNA: TGTGCCAGCAGCCGAAGGATAGCGGGTACAAATGAGCAGTTCTTC; CDR3 protein: CASSRRIAGTNEQFF
J gene: TRBJ2-1; clone size: NA; V gene: TRBV19; D gene: TRBD2; CDR3 DNA: TGTGCCAGTAGTACCCTGACTAGCGGGAGCTCCTACAATGAGCAGTTCTTC; CDR3 protein: CASSTLTSGSSYNEQFF
J gene: TRBJ1-4; clone size: NA; V gene: TRBV5-8; D gene: NA; CDR3 DNA: TGTGCCAGCAGCAAAGGACAGTCAACTAATGAAAAACTGTTTTTT; CDR3 protein: CASSKGQSTNEKLFF
J gene: TRBJ2-5; clone size: NA; V gene: TRBV2; D gene: NA; CDR3 DNA: TGTGCCAGCAGTGACCTCGCCGGGACTGCCCAAACCCAGTACTTC; CDR3 protein: CASSDLAGTAQTQYF
J gene: TRBJ2-1; clone size: NA; V gene: TRBV19; D gene: NA; CDR3 DNA: TGTGCCAGTAGTATCGGGGATTTCTACAATGAGCAGTTCTTC; CDR3 protein: CASSIGDFYNEQFF
J gene: TRBJ2-2; clone size: NA; V gene: TRBV27; D gene: TRBD1; CDR3 DNA: TGTGCCAGCAGTTTGGTGGACAGGGGGATCGGGGAGCTGTTTTTT; CDR3 protein: CASSLVDRGIGELFF
J gene: TRBJ2-3; clone size: NA; V gene: TRBV11-3; D gene: TRBD2; CDR3 DNA: TGTGCCAGCAGCTCTCAACTAGCGGGAGGCGCAGATACGCAGTATTTT; CDR3 protein: CASSSQLAGGADTQYF
J gene: TRBJ2-2; clone size: NA; V gene: TRBV9; D gene: NA; CDR3 DNA: TGTGCCAGCAGCCGGAAGGGACAAGGGACCACCGCGAACACCGGGGAGCTGTTTTTT; CDR3 protein: CASSRKGQGTTANTGELFF
J gene: TRBJ1-2; clone size: NA; V gene: TRBV19; D gene: NA; CDR3 DNA: TGTGCCAGTAGCCTCGGGGGGGTCGTTGGCTACACCTTC; CDR3 protein: CASSLGGVVGYTF